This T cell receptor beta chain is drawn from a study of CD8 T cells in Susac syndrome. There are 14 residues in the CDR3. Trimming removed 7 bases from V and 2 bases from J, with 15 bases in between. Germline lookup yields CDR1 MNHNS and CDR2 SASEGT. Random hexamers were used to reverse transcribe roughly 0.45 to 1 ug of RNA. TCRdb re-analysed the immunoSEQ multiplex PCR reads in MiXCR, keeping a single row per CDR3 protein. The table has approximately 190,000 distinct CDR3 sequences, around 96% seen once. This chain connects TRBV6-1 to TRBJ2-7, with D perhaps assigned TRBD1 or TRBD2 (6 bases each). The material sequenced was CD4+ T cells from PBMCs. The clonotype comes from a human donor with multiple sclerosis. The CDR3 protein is CASNLGGTPYEQYF. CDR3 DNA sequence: TGTGCCAGCAATCTCGGCGGGACACCCTACGAGCAGTACTTC.